Below are 22 T cell receptor beta chains sequenced from a single sample in a study of T cell changes during pregnancy in multiple sclerosis. The protocol was immunoSEQ multiplex PCR, while the TCRdb copy is restricted to in-frame clones and leaves out a portion. In the table there are roughly 25,000 clones, 80% to 90% of which are singletons. The specimen comprised CD8+ T cells from peripheral blood mononuclear cells, sampled in the second trimester of pregnancy. The receptors derive from a female donor with multiple sclerosis, enrolled in a pregnancy study.

This chain uses TRBV7-2 with TRBJ2-7; D is uncertain. In germline, CDR1 is SGHTA, CDR2 FQGNSA. The V gene lost 5 bases and the J gene lost 3 bases, with 14 bases spanning the gap. The CDR3 runs to 14 residues. In DNA form, the CDR3 reads TGTGCCAGCAGCCCAGCTCTAGTATTCTACGAGCAGTACTTC. Its translation is CASSPALVFYEQYF.

The chain joins TRBV29-1 to TRBJ1-1; no clear D gene. The germline V gene encodes CDR1 SQVTM and CDR2 ANQGSEA. V lost 0 bases and J 4 bases, leaving 6 bases between the germline ends. CDR3 length: 12 amino acids. The CDR3 region is CSVEDLATEAFF. The CDR3 nucleotides are TGCAGCGTTGAAGATCTGGCCACTGAAGCTTTCTTT.

The rearrangement uses TRBV6-5 and TRBJ2-1; 9 nucleotides line up with TRBD1. Losses at the gene ends were 4 bases for V and 4 bases for J; bases not matched to a gene: 2. This CDR3 comprises 14 residues. Germline lookup yields CDR1 MNHEY and CDR2 SVGAGI. The CDR3 is CASSSGQGYNEQFF. The CDR3 DNA sequence: TGTGCCAGCAGTTCGGGACAGGGATACAATGAGCAGTTCTTC.

V gene TRBV5-6 combines with J gene TRBJ2-4; TRBD2 agrees at 12 bases. CDR1 is SGHDT, CDR2 YYEEEE, per germline. The V segment lost 2 bases and the J segment 4 bases; nucleotides outside the gene matches: 10. This CDR3 comprises 18 residues. CDR3 DNA sequence: TGTGCCAGCAGCTTAGGACTAGCGGGGCCTCCAGAAAAAAACATTCAGTACTTC. Translation: CASSLGLAGPPEKNIQYF.

The rearrangement joins TRBV27 to TRBJ2-1; possibly TRBD2 for D (5 bases). Between the trimmed V and J ends, which lost 1 base and 7 bases, there was a span of 14 bases. Germline V gene data show CDR1 as MNHEY and CDR2 as SMNVEV (reference sequence). This CDR3 is built from 15 residues. The CDR3 sequence is CASSLWPLDFNEQFF. The CDR3, as DNA: TGTGCCAGCAGTTTATGGCCCCTGGACTTTAATGAGCAGTTCTTC.

This clone was detected only once. The gene calls are TRBV15 and TRBJ1-3, with a possible D match to TRBD1 (5 bases). Trimming removed 4 bases from V and 0 bases from J, with 13 bases in between. This CDR3 has 16 amino acids. Germline CDR1 reads LNHNV; CDR2 reads YYDKDF (reference sequence). CDR3 in DNA: TGTGCCACCAGCAACCGGGGACTGCTCTCTGGAAACACCATATATTTT. Translated: CATSNRGLLSGNTIYF.

V is TRBV28 and J is TRBJ2-7; TRBD2 matches at 15 bases. The CDR3 runs to 16 residues. Germline CDR1 and CDR2: MDHEN and SYDVKM. The ends lost 6 bases at V and 3 bases at J; junction bases unmatched: 6. CDR3 amino acids: CASSPGLAGGYYEQYF. In DNA, the CDR3 is TGTGCCAGCAGCCCCGGACTAGCGGGAGGGTACTACGAGCAGTACTTC.

The chain couples TRBV10-3 to TRBJ1-1; 7 bases line up with TRBD1. The trim removed 11 bases at V and 11 bases at J, leaving 17 bases unmatched. The CDR3 runs 13 residues. The germline gives CDR1 ENHRY, CDR2 SYGVKD. The CDR3 loop is CAGGTAPFGWAFF. As DNA, the CDR3 is TGTGCCGGAGGGACAGCGCCTTTCGGTTGGGCTTTCTTT.

V gene TRBV7-9 combines with J gene TRBJ2-1; 8 bases agree with TRBD1. CDR3 length: 12 residues. CDR1 and CDR2 (germline): SEHNR, FQNEAQ (reference sequence). J lost 9 bases, V lost 5 bases, and 3 bases had no gene match. The CDR3 DNA sequence: TGTGCCAGCAGCCTAACAGGGGGTGAGCAGTTCTTC. It yields the protein CASSLTGGEQFF.

Turning to this clone: The junction departs from germline at one end; a sequencing error may be responsible. The CDR3 nucleotides read TGCGCCACCAGCGGTAGCGGGACCCTCTACAATGAGCAGTTCTTC. Encoded protein: CATSGSGTLYNEQFF. The chain carries TRBV5-1 and TRBJ2-1, with TRBD2 matching 8 bases. The germline V gene has CDR1 SGHRS and CDR2 YFSETQ. The CDR3 totals 15 residues.

The chain uses TRBV19 and TRBJ2-1; D possibly corresponds to TRBD2 (6 bases). The germline V and J ends were trimmed by 11 bases and 7 bases, with 12 bases remaining between them. The CDR3 is 11 residues long. CDR1 and CDR2 from the germline V gene are LNHDA and SQIVND (reference sequence). The CDR3 protein is CAALSGNEQFF. CDR3 bases: TGTGCCGCTCTAAGCGGGAATGAGCAGTTCTTC.

V usage is TRBV7-6 and J usage is TRBJ1-1; 7 bases fit TRBD1. The junction had 14 bases not matched to a gene; V was cut back by 5 bases and J by 8 bases. This CDR3 comprises 15 residues. Germline V CDR1 and CDR2: SGHVS, FNYEAQ. The DNA for the CDR3 is TGTGCCAGCAGCCTAACCTCCGACAGGGCGTTGGAAGCTTTCTTT. Its translation: CASSLTSDRALEAFF.

J is TRBJ1-5 and V is TRBV6-4; 8 nucleotides agree with TRBD1. Germline CDR1 reads MRHNA; CDR2 reads SNTAGT. The CDR3 sequence is 16 residues long. With V trimmed by 7 bases and J by 2 bases, 10 bases remained unmatched. The CDR3 is CASMRTGTAGNQPQHF. As DNA, the CDR3 is TGTGCCAGCATGAGGACAGGGACGGCGGGCAATCAGCCCCAGCATTTT.

V and J are TRBV6-1 and TRBJ1-4; a possible D gene is TRBD1 (5 bases). Germline V gene data show CDR1 as MNHNS and CDR2 as SASEGT. The CDR3 runs 13 residues. Trimming removed 8 bases from V and 8 bases from J, with 15 bases in between. CDR3 DNA: TGTGCCAGCCCCGAAAATTCAGGGGAAAAACTGTTTTTT. The encoded protein is CASPENSGEKLFF.

This clone was seen more than once but under ten times. One junction end disagrees with the germline gene, perhaps due to a read error. The V and J genes are TRBV7-9 and TRBJ1-4; maybe TRBD1 (5 bases). The CDR3 has 14 amino acids. Germline CDR1 and CDR2: SEHNR and FQNEAQ (reference sequence). The CDR3 loop reads CASSLGTSPQKLFF. The CDR3 DNA sequence: TGTGCCAGCAGCTTAGGGACATCCCCCCAAAAGCTGTTTTTT.

This chain joins TRBV7-9 and TRBJ2-2; 7 bases map to TRBD1. The CDR3 is made up of 18 amino acids. Germline values: CDR1 SEHNR, CDR2 FQNEAQ (reference sequence). V was clipped by 5 bases and J by 4 bases; unmatched bases: 16. CDR3 sequence: CASSGGTVKGAGTGELFF. As DNA, the CDR3 is TGTGCCAGCAGCGGGGGCACGGTGAAGGGGGCGGGCACCGGGGAGCTGTTTTTT.

The V call is TRBV7-9, the J call TRBJ2-7, with D uncertain. From germline, CDR1 is SEHNR and CDR2 FQNEAQ (reference sequence). The V and J ends lost 3 bases and 2 bases respectively, with 8 bases between them. The CDR3 spans 13 residues. CDR3 loop: CASSFQIAYEQYF. DNA for the CDR3: TGTGCCAGCAGCTTTCAGATTGCCTACGAGCAGTACTTC.

J is TRBJ2-7 and V is TRBV9, with D perhaps matching TRBD2 (6 bases). CDR1 and CDR2 (germline): SGDLS, YYNGEE. This CDR3 contains 14 residues. The V end lost 3 bases, the J end lost 0 bases, and 10 bases lay between the germline ends. CDR3 loop: CASSAGGFSYEQYF. The DNA for the CDR3 is TGTGCCAGCAGCGCCGGGGGATTCTCCTACGAGCAGTACTTC.

In nucleotides, the CDR3 is TGCGCCAGCAGCGCGGGTCGGCCCTCCTACGAGCAGTACTTC. Protein: CASSAGRPSYEQYF. This chain joins TRBV5-1 and TRBJ2-7; D is possibly TRBD2 (5 bases). CDR3 length: 14 amino acids. CDR1 is SGHRS, CDR2 YFSETQ, per germline. V was clipped by 4 bases and J by 0 bases, with 11 bases between them.

The V call is TRBV7-8, the J call TRBJ2-5, with no clear D. Deletions cut 5 bases from V and 5 bases from J, with 12 bases between. Germline-derived CDR1 and CDR2 are SGHVS and FQNEAQ. The CDR3 contains 13 residues. The CDR3 reads CASSTDRPETQYF. For the CDR3, the DNA is TGTGCCAGCAGCACAGACCGCCCGGAGACCCAGTACTTC.

The chain combines TRBV7-6 with TRBJ1-1, with 8 positions matching TRBD1. The CDR3 consists of 16 residues. Trimming cost V 3 bases and J 5 bases; bases outside gene matches: 11. Germline CDR1 and CDR2: SGHVS and FNYEAQ. The CDR3 loop is CASSFGQGTKGTEAFF. The CDR3 DNA reads as TGTGCCAGCAGCTTCGGACAGGGAACGAAGGGAACTGAAGCTTTCTTT.

The chain joins TRBV18 to TRBJ1-1, with D uncertain. The V end was cut by 2 bases, the J end by 0 bases, with 10 bases between. Germline loops: CDR1 KGHSH, CDR2 LQKENI. The CDR3 consists of 15 residues. This CDR3 is CASSPTRLMNTEAFF. The CDR3 DNA reads TGTGCCAGCTCACCAACGCGCCTCATGAACACTGAAGCTTTCTTT.